These 11 T cell receptor beta chains came from one sample sequenced in a study of blood T cell repertoires in COVID-19 (dated by TCRdb to the early 2020s). The library was prepared using the immunoSEQ multiplex PCR assay. The immuneACCESS repertoire file appears here via TCRdb, limited to in-frame rearrangements. These files lack a portion of the clones; in checked studies, under half of the deficit traces to unresolved V genes, and the cause of the others is not known. For this sample the table gives 110,000 to 150,000 clones, of which around 80% were detected only once. Approximately 3.6% of the sample goes to the ten largest clones. Material: peripheral blood. All receptors derive from a man aged 55 to 70 with acute or convalescent COVID-19.

The chain couples TRBV5-5 to TRBJ2-7, with TRBD1 as a possible D gene (6 bases). From germline, CDR1 is SGHKS and CDR2 YYEKEE (reference sequence). Trimming took 3 bases from V and 5 from J, leaving 12 bases between them. This CDR3 is built from 13 residues. CDR3 in amino acids: CASSSTGLHEQYF. The CDR3 DNA is TGTGCCAGCAGCTCCACAGGGCTACACGAGCAGTACTTC. Filled out from reference TRBV5-5 and TRBJ2-7, the complete variable domain reads DAGVTQSPTHLIKTRGQQVTLRCSPISGHKSVSWYQQVLGQGPQFIFQYYEKEERGRGNFPDRFSARQFPNYSSELNVNALLLGDSALYLCASSSTGLHEQYFGPGTRLTVT.

The rearrangement uses TRBV28 and TRBJ1-2; D ambiguous. The CDR3 covers 11 residues. V was cut by 5 bases and J by 5 bases, with 6 bases left in between. Looked up from germline, CDR1 is MDHEN and CDR2 is SYDVKM. The CDR3 sequence: CASSPQYGYTF. CDR3 in DNA: TGTGCCAGCAGTCCCCAGTATGGCTACACCTTC.

The CDR3 sequence is CASTIQGKGGYTF. DNA of the CDR3: TGTGCCAGCACCATCCAGGGAAAGGGGGGCTACACCTTC. The V gene is TRBV28, the J gene TRBJ1-2, with D tentatively TRBD1 (5 bases). V was cut by 7 bases and J by 8 bases, with 17 bases left in between. This CDR3 is built from 13 residues. Germline V gene lookup returns CDR1 MDHEN and CDR2 SYDVKM.

J is TRBJ1-5 and V is TRBV19, with D possibly matching TRBD1 (5 bases). Germline V CDR1 and CDR2: LNHDA, SQIVND (reference sequence). The CDR3 contains 16 residues. The V end was cut by 5 bases, the J end by 4 bases, with 18 bases between. DNA for the CDR3: TGTGCCAGTAGTTCCTGGACTCCGGGGGGGAATCAGCCCCAGCATTTT. It specifies CASSSWTPGGNQPQHF.

The CDR3 DNA sequence: TGTGCCAGCAGCTTAAAAGCAGGGGGCACCGGGGAGCTGTTTTTT. The encoded protein is CASSLKAGGTGELFF. The chain joins TRBV7-3 to TRBJ2-2; 7 bases line up with TRBD1. The germline gives CDR1 SGHTA, CDR2 FQGTGA. Losses at the gene ends were 1 base for V and 4 bases for J; bases not matched to a gene: 3. This CDR3 is built from 15 residues.

This CDR3 reads CASSFAGGYTF. In nucleotides, the CDR3 is TGTGCCAGCAGTTTCGCGGGTGGCTACACCTTC. V and J are TRBV12-3 or TRBV12-4 and TRBJ1-2; D not resolved. The CDR3 runs 11 residues. The germline V and J ends were trimmed by 3 bases and 7 bases, with 6 bases remaining between them.

The chain employs TRBV5-5 and TRBJ2-5, with 10 bases fitting TRBD1. Trimming cost V 3 bases and J 5 bases; bases outside gene matches: 7. The CDR3 loop spans 15 amino acids. CDR1 and CDR2 from the germline V gene are SGHKS and YYEKEE (reference sequence). CDR3 sequence reads: CASSSGTGAWETQYF. The CDR3 DNA is TGTGCCAGCAGCTCCGGGACAGGGGCGTGGGAGACCCAGTACTTC. Based on the CDR3 plus reference TRBV5-5 and TRBJ2-5, the full variable domain is DAGVTQSPTHLIKTRGQQVTLRCSPISGHKSVSWYQQVLGQGPQFIFQYYEKEERGRGNFPDRFSARQFPNYSSELNVNALLLGDSALYLCASSSGTGAWETQYFGPGTRLLVL.

The CDR3 spells CASSFRGNEQYF. The CDR3, as DNA: TGTGCCAGTAGTTTCAGGGGAAACGAGCAGTACTTC. The chain has TRBV19 and TRBJ2-7, with D possibly being TRBD1 (6 bases). From germline, CDR1 is LNHDA and CDR2 SQIVND (reference sequence). CDR3 length equals 12 residues. The ends were cut back, 5 bases at V and 5 bases at J, with 10 bases in the middle.

V usage is TRBV28 and J usage is TRBJ1-6, with D perhaps TRBD1 (6 bases). V was pared by 6 bases and J by 7 bases, with 10 bases between. Germline-derived CDR1 and CDR2 are MDHEN and SYDVKM. This CDR3 has 13 residues. CDR3: CASSGQLNSPLHF. CDR3 in DNA: TGTGCCAGCAGCGGACAGTTGAATTCACCCCTCCACTTT.

V gene TRBV2 combines with J gene TRBJ1-3; no clear D gene. This CDR3 has 14 amino acids. Germline V CDR1 and CDR2: SNHLY, FYNNEI. V shed 4 bases and J shed 0 bases, with 7 bases lying between them. For the CDR3, the DNA is TGTGCCAGCAGTGCCGCAGTCTCTGGAAACACCATATATTTT. This translates into CASSAAVSGNTIYF.

The table lists this clone with a count of one. This chain links TRBV5-1 with TRBJ2-1; unclear D gene. CDR3 size: 14 residues. The V and J ends lost 0 bases and 0 bases respectively, with 4 bases between them. From germline, CDR1 is SGHRS and CDR2 YFSETQ. CDR3 bases: TGCGCCAGCAGCTTGGCGGGCTCCTACAATGAGCAGTTCTTC. It specifies CASSLAGSYNEQFF. The full variable domain, its missing parts supplied by reference TRBV5-1 and TRBJ2-1, is KAGVTQTPRYLIKTRGQQVTLSCSPISGHRSVSWYQQTPGQGLQFLFEYFSETQRNKGNFPGRFSGRQFSNSRSEMNVSTLELGDSALYLCASSLAGSYNEQFFGPGTRLTVL.